The rows below give T cell receptor beta chains drawn from one sample of a study of blood T cells in healthy people across ages. MiXCR, run by TCRdb on the 5' RACE reads, gives a single entry per CDR3 protein. The profile shows roughly 650,000 distinct CDR3 sequences, about 34% of them singletons. The specimen sequenced was blood. The origin of the receptors is an elderly woman in good health. The CDR3 runs from the conserved cysteine through the conserved F or W. D genes are given only for firm matches. Clone size is shown for a subset of rows, as once, few, many or a class of expanded clone.

D,V,J,size,CDR3,DNA
NA,TRBV20-1,TRBJ1-3,few,CSARLPGLISGNTIYF,TGCAGTGCTAGATTACCCGGGCTCATCTCTGGAAACACCATATATTTT
NA,TRBV6-5,TRBJ2-2,NA,CASSSQGTGELFF,TGTGCCAGCAGTTCTCAGGGCACCGGGGAGCTGTTTTTT
NA,TRBV20-1,TRBJ2-3,NA,CSARDFRARPDTQYF,TGCAGTGCTAGAGATTTTAGGGCCCGACCAGATACGCAGTATTTT
NA,TRBV12-3/TRBV12-4,TRBJ1-5,many,CASRGHPGQPQHF,TGTGCCAGCAGGGGACATCCTGGTCAGCCCCAGCATTTT
NA,TRBV11-1,TRBJ2-2,few,CASSPKVIRRSGELFF,TGTGCCAGCAGCCCGAAGGTGATTCGTCGAAGCGGGGAGCTGTTTTTT
TRBD1,TRBV5-6,TRBJ1-5,many,CASSLGPGGDQPQHF,TGTGCCAGCAGCTTGGGGCCAGGGGGGGACCAGCCCCAGCATTTT
NA,TRBV19,TRBJ2-5,few,CASSRTGRVQETQYF,TGTGCCAGTAGCCGGACGGGGCGAGTCCAAGAGACCCAGTACTTC
NA,TRBV5-1,TRBJ2-3,NA,CASSLQAGDTQYF,TGCGCCAGCAGCTTACAAGCGGGAGATACGCAGTATTTT
NA,TRBV7-3,TRBJ2-7,many,CASSLDGRSEQYF,TGTGCCAGCAGCTTAGATGGACGGTCCGAGCAGTACTTC
TRBD2,TRBV27,TRBJ2-7,NA,CASSQRLGREEEQYF,TGTGCCAGCAGCCAACGGTTGGGGCGGGAGGAAGAGCAGTACTTC
TRBD1,TRBV12-3/TRBV12-4,TRBJ1-2,many,CASSLTHRQGHLEGYGYTF,TGTGCCAGCAGTTTAACTCACCGACAGGGCCATCTAGAAGGCTATGGCTACACCTTC
NA,TRBV4-2,TRBJ2-3,NA,CASSQGAASTDTQYF,TGTGCCAGCAGCCAAGGGGCAGCGAGCACAGATACGCAGTATTTT
NA,TRBV30,TRBJ1-1,NA,CAWSVVGGNTEAFF,TGTGCCTGGAGTGTAGTGGGGGGGAACACTGAAGCTTTCTTT
NA,TRBV7-2,TRBJ2-3,few,CASSLAHRGFTDTQYF,TGTGCCAGCAGCTTAGCACACCGGGGATTCACAGATACGCAGTATTTT
TRBD2,TRBV15,TRBJ2-1,many,CATSRDGGDEQFF,TGTGCCACCAGCAGAGACGGGGGGGATGAGCAGTTCTTC
TRBD1,TRBV20-1,TRBJ1-3,few,CSASSLQGDGNTIYF,TGCAGTGCTAGTTCGTTACAGGGGGATGGAAACACCATATATTTT
NA,TRBV5-1,TRBJ2-7,few,CASSLDSRPTYEQYF,TGCGCCAGCAGCTTGGATAGTAGACCCACCTACGAGCAGTACTTC
NA,TRBV6-5,TRBJ2-5,many,CASSYSFRGGEETQYF,TGTGCCAGCAGTTACTCGTTCCGAGGGGGGGAAGAGACCCAGTACTTC
NA,TRBV25-1,TRBJ1-6,NA,CASTGRNNSPLHF,TGTGCCAGCACCGGACGGAATAATTCACCCCTCCACTTT
NA,TRBV10-3,TRBJ1-2,NA,CAISETQLGVGYTF,TGTGCCATCAGTGAAACGCAGTTGGGAGTGGGCTACACCTTC
NA,TRBV5-1,TRBJ1-4,few,CASSSYGTGNEKLFF,TGCGCCAGCAGCTCCTATGGGACGGGTAATGAAAAACTGTTTTTT
TRBD1,TRBV12-3/TRBV12-4,TRBJ1-1,NA,CASSQRQGSMNTEAFF,TGTGCCAGCAGTCAAAGACAGGGGTCCATGAACACTGAAGCTTTCTTT
NA,TRBV5-5,TRBJ2-6,many,CASSLGGYSGANVLTF,TGTGCCAGCAGCTTGGGGGGGTACTCTGGGGCCAACGTCCTGACTTTC
TRBD2,TRBV5-1,TRBJ2-5,few,CASSLNGRPGETQYF,TGCGCCAGCAGCTTGAACGGGAGGCCGGGGGAGACCCAGTACTTC
NA,TRBV28,TRBJ2-3,NA,CASSLLTSTDTQYF,TGTGCCAGCAGTCTCCTTACCTCCACAGATACGCAGTATTTT
NA,TRBV28,TRBJ2-3,few,CASRGGRGGDTQYF,TGTGCCAGCAGGGGGGGCAGGGGCGGGGATACGCAGTATTTT
TRBD1,TRBV20-1,TRBJ1-3,NA,CSAVPGQGRSGNTIYF,TGCAGTGCTGTCCCGGGACAGGGACGCTCTGGAAACACCATATATTTT